Listed below are T cell receptor beta chains from one sample, sequenced in a study of cytomegalovirus exposure and HLA in healthy donors. Clones were sequenced by immunoSEQ multiplex PCR, and TCRdb holds only the in-frame ones, with some missing. Counted here are a few hundred thousand clones, 86% occurring once; the ten biggest clones make up about 0.8%. The sequencing sample was made of PBMCs. Receptors were obtained from a woman under 30 in good health and CMV-seronegative. Each CDR3 is given with its conserved first and last residue. The D gene is left open where the match is weak. Size is omitted from some rows. Given values are once, few, many or a class for expanded clones.

v_call	j_call	clone_size	d_call	cdr3_nt	cdr3_aa
TRBV6-1	TRBJ2-3	NA	TRBD1	TGTGCCAGCAGTCCCTCTGGAGGACAGGGGAAGTATTTT	CASSPSGGQGKYF
TRBV29-1	TRBJ1-1	NA	NA	TGCAGCGTTGAAGGGCGGCATATGAACACTGAAGCTTTCTTT	CSVEGRHMNTEAFF
TRBV27	TRBJ1-3	once	NA	TGTGCCAGCAGTGGGGGCCCGCAGCTCTCTGGAAACACCATATATTTT	CASSGGPQLSGNTIYF
TRBV7-8	TRBJ1-5	NA	NA	TGTGCCAGCAGCTTAGGCAGCCGGCACTACATTGATCAGCCCCAGCATTTT	CASSLGSRHYIDQPQHF
TRBV5-1	TRBJ2-7	NA	TRBD2	TGCGCCAGCAGCTTGACGGTCTTGCTAGCGGGAGGGCCGGGAGAGCAGTACTTC	CASSLTVLLAGGPGEQYF
TRBV29-1	TRBJ2-2	NA	NA	TGCAGCGTTGAGAACGGTGTCGGGGAGCTGTTTTTT	CSVENGVGELFF
TRBV27	TRBJ1-5	NA	NA	TGTGCCAGCAGTTCGACAGAAGGTCAGCCCCAGCATTTT	CASSSTEGQPQHF
TRBV7-2	TRBJ2-7	NA	TRBD2	TGTGCCAGCAGCTTAGAGGGGACTAGCGGCGAGCAGTACTTC	CASSLEGTSGEQYF
TRBV28	TRBJ1-1	NA	TRBD1	TGTGCCAGCAGTCCGCACGAGGGGGCGCGGGTGGGGACTGAAGCTTTCTTT	CASSPHEGARVGTEAFF
TRBV30	TRBJ2-1	NA	TRBD2	TGTGCCTGGGCTGGGACTATTTTCAATGAGCAGTTCTTC	CAWAGTIFNEQFF
TRBV7-2	TRBJ2-1	NA	TRBD2	TGTGCCAGCAGAAGGACTAGGGGAGGGCAGTTCTTC	CASRRTRGGQFF
TRBV4-1	TRBJ1-1	NA	TRBD1	TGCGCCAGCAGCCAAGCCTCCGGGACAGGAGGATCTATGAACACTGAAGCTTTCTTT	CASSQASGTGGSMNTEAFF
TRBV7-3	TRBJ1-5	NA	TRBD1	TGTGCCAGCAGCTCCATCCCGGGACAGGGAGAGCCCCAGCATTTT	CASSSIPGQGEPQHF
TRBV9	TRBJ2-3	NA	TRBD1	TGTGCCAGCAGCGTAGAGGGACAGGGCGCAGATACGCAGTATTTT	CASSVEGQGADTQYF
TRBV4-3	TRBJ2-1	NA	NA	TGCGCCAGCAGCCACGACGTGGGGGGGCCTGAGCAGTTCTTC	CASSHDVGGPEQFF
TRBV5-1	TRBJ1-1	NA	NA	TGCGCCAGCAGCTTGGCCGGGGACAACCTTGAAGCTTTCTTT	CASSLAGDNLEAFF
TRBV9	TRBJ2-3	NA	NA	TGTGCCAGCAGCCCCCTACCGGAGACAGATACGCAGTATTTT	CASSPLPETDTQYF
TRBV29-1	TRBJ2-1	NA	TRBD2	TGCAGCGTGTCTCCCCCCAGCGGGAGGGTCGATGAGCAGTTCTTC	CSVSPPSGRVDEQFF
TRBV19	TRBJ2-7	NA	NA	TGTGCCAGTAAAGGGGCAGCCGGGTCCTACGAGCAGTACTTC	CASKGAAGSYEQYF
TRBV2	TRBJ2-5	once	NA	TGTGCCAGCAGAACAGGAGCCTCAACTCAAGAGACCCAGTACTTC	CASRTGASTQETQYF